This entry lists 14 T cell receptor beta chains sequenced from one sample in a study of blood T cell repertoires in COVID-19. Generated by immunoSEQ multiplex PCR, the TCRdb table keeps only in-frame clones and is missing some. The sample lists 270,000 or so clones, about 87% occurring once. The sequenced sample consisted of PBMCs or T cells enriched from blood (not recorded which). The receptor source for this set is a woman aged 40 to 55 with acute COVID-19.

This rearrangement joins TRBV5-1 to TRBJ2-5; D may be TRBD2 (5 bases). The CDR3 is made up of 15 amino acids. In germline, CDR1 is SGHRS, CDR2 YFSETQ. Trimming pared 5 bases from V and 5 bases from J, leaving 19 bases between. The CDR3 nucleotides are TGCGCCAGCAGTTTTGGGAGAATCCTTGATGAGACCCAGTACTTC. Protein: CASSFGRILDETQYF.

The rearrangement uses TRBV2 and TRBJ1-5; maybe TRBD1 (6 bases). Trimming cost V 7 bases and J 7 bases, with 20 bases left between them. CDR1 and CDR2 (germline): SNHLY, FYNNEI. The CDR3 is made up of 15 amino acids. The CDR3 is CASTRDTDGEQPQHF. The CDR3 DNA reads TGTGCCAGCACCCGGGACACGGACGGGGAACAGCCCCAGCATTTT. Full variable domain (rest looked up from reference TRBV2 and TRBJ1-5): EPEVTQTPSHQVTQMGQEVILRCVPISNHLYFYWYRQILGQKVEFLVSFYNNEISEKSEIFDDQFSVERPDGSNFTLKIRSTKLEDSAMYFCASTRDTDGEQPQHFGDGTRLSIL.

This clone has just one count. This chain uses TRBV5-8 with TRBJ1-6; no clear D. Trimming cost V 3 bases and J 4 bases, with 14 bases left between them. The length of the CDR3 is 16 residues. Germline CDR1 SGHTS, CDR2 YDEGEE. The CDR3 reads CASSSRDIEYNSPLHF. The CDR3 nucleotides are TGTGCCAGCAGCTCGAGGGATATAGAGTATAATTCACCCCTCCACTTT.

CDR3 coding DNA: TGTGCCAGCAGCCCCACAGGGGAGATGAGTGGCTACACCTTC. Its translation: CASSPTGEMSGYTF. The chain couples TRBV7-2 to TRBJ1-2; 7 bases fit TRBD1. With 5 bases clipped from V and 7 bases from J, the junction kept 10 bases outside the gene matches. Germline V CDR1 and CDR2: SGHTA, FQGNSA. The CDR3 spans 14 residues. Full variable domain (missing parts from reference TRBV7-2 and TRBJ1-2): GAGVSQSPSNKVTEKGKDVELRCDPISGHTALYWYRQSLGQGLEFLIYFQGNSAPDKSGLPSDRFSAERTGGSVSTLTIQRTQQEDSAVYLCASSPTGEMSGYTFGSGTRLTVV.

This sequence joins TRBV6-2 or TRBV6-3 and TRBJ2-5; no clear D. Trimming cost V 5 bases and J 4 bases, with 5 bases left between them. The CDR3 is 11 amino acids. From germline, CDR1 is MNHEY and CDR2 SVGEGT. CDR3 protein: CASSPGETQYF. CDR3 nucleotides: TGTGCCAGCAGTCCGGGAGAGACCCAGTACTTC.

The rearrangement links TRBV7-9 to TRBJ1-1; D possibly corresponds to TRBD1 (6 bases). Per germline, CDR1 SEHNR and CDR2 FQNEAQ (reference sequence). The CDR3 length is 13 residues. The V end was cut by 6 bases, the J end by 4 bases, with 12 bases between. The CDR3: CASRGTGSTEAFF. CDR3 bases: TGTGCCAGCAGGGGAACAGGGTCCACTGAAGCTTTCTTT.

The chain joins TRBV19 to TRBJ1-5; D may be TRBD1 (6 bases). CDR1 and CDR2 from the germline V gene are LNHDA and SQIVND (reference sequence). The V gene lost 9 bases and the J gene lost 3 bases, with 15 bases spanning the gap. This CDR3 comprises 14 residues. CDR3 bases: TGTGCCAGCGCAAAAGACAGGTTCAATCAGCCCCAGCATTTT. Protein product: CASAKDRFNQPQHF.

The V call is TRBV5-1, the J call TRBJ1-1; D is ambiguous. Germline loops: CDR1 SGHRS, CDR2 YFSETQ. V gave up 4 bases and J gave up 5 bases, with 15 bases separating them. There are 14 residues in the CDR3. CDR3 protein: CASSLGAGWTEAFF. DNA of the CDR3: TGCGCCAGCAGCCTTGGTGCGGGGTGGACTGAAGCTTTCTTT.

This clone was counted only a few times. The CDR3 region has the DNA TGCAGCGCCGTTCCAGAGGTCACTGAAGCTTTCTTT. This sequence encodes CSAVPEVTEAFF. V usage is TRBV29-1 and J usage is TRBJ1-1; D gene uncertain. The CDR3 has 12 amino acids. The germline CDR1 and CDR2 sequences are SQVTM and ANQGSEA. V was shortened by 7 bases and J by 4 bases, with 13 bases between the two germline ends.

V and J are TRBV9 and TRBJ1-1; TRBD1 might be the D (6 bases). Germline V gene sequence: CDR1 SGDLS, CDR2 YYNGEE. The CDR3 totals 16 residues. Trimming pared 1 base from V and 4 bases from J, leaving 17 bases between. Written as DNA, the CDR3 is TGTGCCAGCAGCGTATTATATGGGGGCGCGGGCACTGAAGCTTTCTTT. It encodes CASSVLYGGAGTEAFF.

The V and J genes are TRBV28 and TRBJ1-3; unclear D gene. The germline gives CDR1 MDHEN, CDR2 SYDVKM. Trimming took off 10 bases at V and 2 bases at J, with 18 bases between the two ends. This CDR3 contains 15 residues. This CDR3 is CATHIGGPPGNTIYF. The DNA for the CDR3 is TGTGCCACTCATATCGGTGGGCCTCCTGGAAACACCATATATTTT.

The chain recombines TRBV18 with TRBJ1-3; D ambiguous. Germline values: CDR1 KGHSH, CDR2 LQKENI. The germline V and J ends were trimmed by 3 bases and 4 bases, with 13 bases remaining between them. This CDR3 region has 15 residues. The CDR3 is CASSPRQAQGNTIYF. For the CDR3, the DNA is TGTGCCAGCTCACCTCGGCAAGCGCAAGGAAACACCATATATTTT.

The J gene is TRBJ2-7, the V gene TRBV27; D might be TRBD2 (5 bases). This CDR3 is built from 14 residues. CDR1 and CDR2 from the germline V gene are MNHEY and SMNVEV (reference sequence). Deletions cut 6 bases from V and 3 bases from J, with 15 bases between. CDR3 loop: CASSPFGGLYEQYV. The CDR3 DNA sequence: TGTGCCAGCAGCCCCTTTGGCGGGCTCTACGAGCAGTACGTC.

This chain uses TRBV4-3 with TRBJ2-1, with 8 bases aligning to TRBD1. CDR1 and CDR2 (germline): LGHNA, YSLEER. CDR3 length equals 13 residues. J gave up 10 bases and V 3 bases, and 5 bases lay outside the gene matches. DNA for the CDR3: TGCGCCAGCAGCCAGATTGGACAGGGAGAGCAGTTCTTC. This codes for CASSQIGQGEQFF.